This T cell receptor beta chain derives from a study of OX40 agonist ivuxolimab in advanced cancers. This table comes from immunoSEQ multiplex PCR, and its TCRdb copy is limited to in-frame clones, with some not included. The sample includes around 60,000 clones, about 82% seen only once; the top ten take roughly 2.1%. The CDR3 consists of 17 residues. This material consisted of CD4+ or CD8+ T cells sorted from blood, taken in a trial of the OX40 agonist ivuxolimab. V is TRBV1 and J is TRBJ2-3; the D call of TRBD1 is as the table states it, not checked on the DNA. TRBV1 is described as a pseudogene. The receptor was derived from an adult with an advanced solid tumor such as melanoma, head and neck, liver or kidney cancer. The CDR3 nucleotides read TGCACCAGCAGCCAAGATCGGGAACAGGGGGCCATGGATACGCAGTATTTT. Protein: CTSSQDREQGAMDTQYF.